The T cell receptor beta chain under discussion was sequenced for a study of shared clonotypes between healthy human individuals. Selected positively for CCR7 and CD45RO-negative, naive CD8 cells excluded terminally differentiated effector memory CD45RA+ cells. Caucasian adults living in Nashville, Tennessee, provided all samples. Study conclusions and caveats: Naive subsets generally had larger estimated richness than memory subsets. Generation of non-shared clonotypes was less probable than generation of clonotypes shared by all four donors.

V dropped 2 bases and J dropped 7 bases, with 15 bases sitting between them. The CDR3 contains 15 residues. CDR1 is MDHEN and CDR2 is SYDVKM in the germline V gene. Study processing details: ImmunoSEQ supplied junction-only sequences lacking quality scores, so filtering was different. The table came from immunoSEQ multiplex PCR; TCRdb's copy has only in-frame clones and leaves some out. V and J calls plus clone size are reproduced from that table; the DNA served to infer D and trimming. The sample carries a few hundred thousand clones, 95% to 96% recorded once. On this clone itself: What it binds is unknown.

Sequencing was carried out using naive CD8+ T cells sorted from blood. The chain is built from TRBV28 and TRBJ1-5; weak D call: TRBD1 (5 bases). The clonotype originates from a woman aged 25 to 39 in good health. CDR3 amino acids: CASSLGTDPGQPQHF. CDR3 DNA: TGTGCCAGCAGTTTAGGGACGGACCCTGGCCAGCCCCAGCATTTT.